This T cell receptor beta chain was profiled in a study of T-cell memory formation after mild COVID-19. Study observations and caveats: Clones contracting over day 15 to 85 were CD4/CD8 balanced, with later expanders leaning CD4+. What remained unconfirmed was the SARS-CoV-2 specificity of second-wave clones peaking on day 37.

5'RACE primed from the constant segment yielded TCR alpha and TCR beta cDNA libraries bearing sample barcodes and UMIs. TCRdb analysed the 5' RACE reads with MiXCR anew, one entry per CDR3 protein. The sample lists 220,000 or so distinct CDR3 sequences; 9.5% were seen once. The V gene's germline CDR1 is LGHNA and CDR2 YNFKEQ. Deletions cut 4 bases from V and 3 bases from J, with 16 bases between. The CDR3 loop spans 16 amino acids. Notes on this clonotype: No antigen is known for it.

This sequence originates from a man aged 18 to 30 who had mild COVID-19 (a few samples of this study predate the infection). Cell type and time point are not known. The sequenced sample was PBMCs or a T cell subset sorted from them (not recorded which). V and J are TRBV4-2 and TRBJ1-5; D is unclear. The CDR3 region has the DNA TGTGCCAGCAGCCTCACCCGAGGGCAGGACAATCAGCCCCAGCATTTT. It codes for CASSLTRGQDNQPQHF.